This T cell receptor beta chain was found in a study of shared clonotypes between healthy human individuals. Overall study findings and caveats: In a few donors, approximately 5% of naive CD4 clonotypes appeared in common. Sample collection involved blood only; tissue repertoires are likely different. Larger estimated richness was generally seen in naive subsets than in memory subsets.

Positively selected for CCR7, the CD45RO-negative cells used as naive CD8 cells excluded terminally differentiated effector memory CD45RA+ cells. Sequencing used immunoSEQ multiplex PCR; TCRdb keeps in-frame clones, though not all of them. The sample has roughly 2 million clones; approximately 95% are singletons. Concerning this clone itself: No antigen is known for it.

This TCR was recovered from a man between 18 and 35 years old in good health. Sequenced sample: naive CD8+ T cells sorted from blood.

The CDR3 spells CASSQGRGTGDSYEQYF. The CDR3 region has the DNA TGCGCCAGCAGCCAAGGTAGAGGGACGGGGGACTCCTACGAGCAGTACTTC. The V gene is TRBV4-1, the J gene TRBJ2-7; possibly TRBD2 for D (6 bases). The V gene's germline CDR1 is MGHRA and CDR2 YSYEKL. The CDR3 has 17 residues. The V gene lost 1 base and the J gene lost 0 bases, with 16 bases spanning the gap.